Detailed here is one TCR beta chain. The data are from a study of blood T cell repertoires in COVID-19. Overall study context: Some COVID-19 samples were acute and others convalescent; all came from the United States, Italy and Spain. Sources were T cells, B-cell-depleted T cells, or PBMCs; the material itself was cDNA or gDNA.

J gave up 4 bases and V 2 bases, and 8 bases lay outside the gene matches. This CDR3 has 16 residues. The germline CDR1 and CDR2 sequences are MNHEY and SMNVEV (reference sequence). Under the authors' procedure: Amplification of reference gene primers provided the estimated nucleated cell counts. Clones were read by immunoSEQ multiplex PCR, and TCRdb kept only the in-frame ones, dropping some. V, J and clone size reflect that table, while D and trimming were determined from the DNA. The table lists 100,000 or so clones, over 75% of them singletons. The chain carries TRBV27 and TRBJ2-7, with 10 bases lining up with TRBD1. This sequence originates from a woman in her 30s with acute or convalescent COVID-19. The sequencing input was peripheral blood. The CDR3 region is CASSLSGGDRGYEQYF. In nucleotides, the CDR3 is TGTGCCAGCAGTTTAAGTGGGGGGGACAGGGGTTACGAGCAGTACTTC.